This is a list of T cell receptor beta chains from one sample in a study of blood T cell repertoires in COVID-19. This table comes from immunoSEQ multiplex PCR, and its TCRdb copy is limited to in-frame clones, with some not included. The sample lists over 200,000 clones, about 87% occurring once. Material: peripheral blood. The receptors originated from a man aged 55 to 69 who had recovered from COVID-19. Both conserved end residues are part of each CDR3. D genes are given only for firm matches. Some rows have no size entry. The others give once, few or many, or a class for an expanded clone.

D	V	J	size	CDR3	DNA
NA	TRBV28	TRBJ1-3	NA	CATTQGATGNTIYF	TGTGCCACCACCCAGGGTGCAACTGGAAACACCATATATTTT
TRBD2	TRBV28	TRBJ2-3	NA	CASSLLAGGTDTQYF	TGTGCCAGCAGTTTACTAGCGGGAGGAACAGATACGCAGTATTTT
NA	TRBV3-1/TRBV3-2	TRBJ2-7	NA	CASSRKGIHEQYF	TGTGCCAGCAGCCGAAAGGGGATCCACGAGCAGTACTTC
NA	TRBV18	TRBJ1-2	NA	CASSLAGAPYGYTF	TGTGCCAGCTCACTCGCAGGGGCCCCATATGGCTACACCTTC
NA	TRBV9	TRBJ2-7	NA	CASSNLLGGEQYF	TGTGCCAGCAGCAATCTCCTAGGGGGCGAGCAGTACTTC
NA	TRBV5-5	TRBJ2-7	NA	CASSLLTSANEQYF	TGTGCCAGCAGCTTGCTGACTAGTGCAAACGAGCAGTACTTC
NA	TRBV5-1	TRBJ1-4	NA	CASSLQGSGNEKLFF	TGCGCCAGCAGCTTGCAGGGATCCGGAAATGAAAAACTGTTTTTT
TRBD1	TRBV9	TRBJ1-4	NA	CASSTTGDPTNEKLFF	TGTGCCAGCAGCACGACAGGGGACCCAACTAATGAAAAACTGTTTTTT
TRBD2	TRBV5-1	TRBJ2-2	few	CASSRGVGLAETGELFF	TGCGCCAGCAGCCGGGGGGTCGGACTAGCGGAAACCGGGGAGCTGTTTTTT
NA	TRBV21-1	TRBJ2-5	NA	CASSNQEGESRERETQYF	TGTGCCAGCAGCAATCAAGAAGGGGAATCTCGCGAAAGGGAGACCCAGTACTTC
TRBD2	TRBV4-3	TRBJ2-1	NA	CASSQEWSTGGRGEQFF	TGCGCCAGCAGCCAAGAATGGTCGACGGGGGGGCGTGGTGAGCAGTTCTTC
NA	TRBV7-3	TRBJ1-2	NA	CASSFDKVLGYTF	TGTGCCAGCAGCTTCGACAAGGTCTTAGGCTACACCTTC